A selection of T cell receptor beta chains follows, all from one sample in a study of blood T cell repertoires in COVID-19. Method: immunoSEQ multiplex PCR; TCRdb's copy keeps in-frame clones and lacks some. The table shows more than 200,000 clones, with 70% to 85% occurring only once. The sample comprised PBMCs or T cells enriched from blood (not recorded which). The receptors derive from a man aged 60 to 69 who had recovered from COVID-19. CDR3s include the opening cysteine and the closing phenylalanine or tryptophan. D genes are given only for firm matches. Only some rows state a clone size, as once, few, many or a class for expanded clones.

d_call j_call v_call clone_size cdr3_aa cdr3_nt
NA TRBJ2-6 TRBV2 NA CASSDLQFSGANVLTF TGTGCCAGCAGTGATTTACAGTTCTCTGGGGCCAACGTCCTGACTTTC
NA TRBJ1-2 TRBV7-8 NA CASSLGGGGYTF TGTGCCAGCAGCTTAGGGGGGGGTGGCTACACCTTC
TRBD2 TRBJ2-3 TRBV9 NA CASSVGLAGGPGGDTQYF TGTGCCAGCAGCGTCGGACTAGCGGGGGGACCCGGTGGAGATACGCAGTATTTT
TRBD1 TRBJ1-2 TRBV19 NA CASSSLGQETRAGGYTF TGTGCCAGTAGTTCACTGGGACAGGAGACACGCGCCGGTGGCTACACCTTC
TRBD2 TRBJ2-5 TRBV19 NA CASSPGGAGETQYF TGTGCCAGTAGCCCGGGGGGGGCCGGAGAGACCCAGTACTTC
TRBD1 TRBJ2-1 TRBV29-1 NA CSVELAGTAYNEQFF TGCAGCGTTGAATTGGCCGGGACAGCCTACAATGAGCAGTTCTTC
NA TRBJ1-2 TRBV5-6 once CASSLIAAGGYTF TGTGCCAGCAGCTTGATCGCCGCAGGGGGCTACACCTTC
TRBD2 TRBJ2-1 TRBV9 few CASSLGASGGTNEQFF TGTGCCAGCAGCCTTGGGGCTAGCGGGGGGACCAATGAGCAGTTCTTC
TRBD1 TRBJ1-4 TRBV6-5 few CASKQPGQGAAELFF TGTGCCAGCAAACAACCGGGACAGGGGGCCGCCGAGCTGTTTTTT
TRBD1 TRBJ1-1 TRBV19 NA CASSFAGTGVSEAFF TGTGCCAGTAGTTTTGCCGGGACAGGGGTATCCGAAGCTTTCTTT
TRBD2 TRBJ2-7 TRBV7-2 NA CASSQPGLGSYEQYF TGTGCCAGCAGCCAACCGGGACTAGGCTCCTACGAGCAGTACTTC
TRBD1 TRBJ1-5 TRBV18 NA CASSQETITGQGINQPQHF TGTGCCAGCTCTCAGGAGACAATTACGGGACAGGGTATCAATCAGCCCCAGCATTTT
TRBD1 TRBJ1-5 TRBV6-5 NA CASRQGIVQPQHF TGTGCCAGTCGACAGGGGATTGTTCAGCCCCAGCATTTT
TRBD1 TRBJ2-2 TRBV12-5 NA CASGFPLGQGNTGELFF TGTGCTAGTGGTTTCCCACTCGGACAGGGGAACACCGGGGAGCTGTTTTTT
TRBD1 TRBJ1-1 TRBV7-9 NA CASSGQGVTEAFF TGTGCCAGCTCGGGACAGGGTGTCACTGAAGCTTTCTTT
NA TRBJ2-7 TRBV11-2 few CASSLLLYEQYF TGTGCCAGCAGCCTACTTCTTTACGAGCAGTACTTC
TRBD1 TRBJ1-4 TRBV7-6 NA CASSRGQGRFSEKLFF TGTGCCAGCAGCCGAGGACAGGGTCGGTTTAGTGAAAAACTGTTTTTT